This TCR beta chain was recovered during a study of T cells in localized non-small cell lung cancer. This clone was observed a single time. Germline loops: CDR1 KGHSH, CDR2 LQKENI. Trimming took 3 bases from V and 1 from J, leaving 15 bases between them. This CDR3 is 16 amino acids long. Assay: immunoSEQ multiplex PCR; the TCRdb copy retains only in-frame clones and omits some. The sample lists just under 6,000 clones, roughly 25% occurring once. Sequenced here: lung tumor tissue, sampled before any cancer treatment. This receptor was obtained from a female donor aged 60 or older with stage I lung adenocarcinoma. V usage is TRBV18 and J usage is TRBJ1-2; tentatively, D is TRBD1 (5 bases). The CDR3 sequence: CASSPTSGVFNYGYTF. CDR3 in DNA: TGTGCCAGCTCACCGACATCGGGGGTCTTTAACTATGGCTACACCTTC.